This T cell receptor beta chain was captured by sequencing in a study of shared clonotypes between healthy human individuals. General study results and limits: Non-shared clonotypes had lower generation probabilities than clonotypes shared by all four sorted-subset donors. Sample collection involved blood only; tissue repertoires are likely different. Between a handful of donors, naive CD4 clonotypes were shared at a level of around 5.2%.

Naive CD8 cells were CD45RO-negative, positively selected for CCR7, excluding terminally differentiated effector memory CD45RA+ cells. The donor cohort consisted entirely of Caucasian adults residing in Nashville, Tennessee. The table came from immunoSEQ multiplex PCR; TCRdb's copy has only in-frame clones and leaves some out. Seen here are some 2,100,000 clones, around 93% observed once, and the top ten hold over 1.5%. Turning to this clone: Its antigen is undetermined.

The germline V gene encodes CDR1 SGHAT and CDR2 FQNNGV. The CDR3 runs to 15 residues. V gave up 4 bases and J gave up 2 bases, with 12 bases separating them. The gene calls are TRBV11-2 and TRBJ2-1, with D possibly called TRBD1 or TRBD2 (6 bases each). Sequences were obtained from naive CD8+ T cells from PBMCs. The clonotype was recovered from a young man in good health. Some clones in this sample may be carry-over from other donors' samples. CDR3 region: CASSSGRGAYNEQFF. In DNA form, the CDR3 reads TGTGCCAGCAGCTCTGGAAGGGGGGCCTACAATGAGCAGTTCTTC.